Listed below are T cell receptor beta chains from one sample, sequenced in a study of response to subunit inactivated influenza vaccine. Via MiXCR, TCRdb re-called the RT-PCR reads, giving one row per CDR3 protein. The sample lists about 500,000 distinct CDR3 sequences; approximately 16% were seen once. The sequencing here drew on CD4+ T cells sorted from PBMCs, taken about 23 months after vaccination. The source is a man aged 50 to 69 who received an inactivated influenza vaccine. Each CDR3 is given with its conserved first and last residue. Each record gives: V gene, D gene, clone size, J gene, CDR3 protein, CDR3 DNA. D genes are given only for firm matches. Clone size, where shown, is once, few, many, or a class for clones that have expanded.

TRBV12-3/TRBV12-4	.	.	TRBJ2-7	CASSPPPLTGPLYEQYF	TGTGCCAGCAGCCCCCCCCCACTGACTGGGCCCCTCTACGAGCAGTACTTC
TRBV4-3	.	.	TRBJ2-1	CASSAGTNNYNEQFF	TGCGCCAGCAGCGCGGGGACAAACAACTACAATGAGCAGTTCTTC
TRBV28	TRBD2	few	TRBJ2-3	CASSSVTSVVDTQYF	TGTGCCAGCAGTTCTGTGACTAGCGTAGTGGATACGCAGTATTTT
TRBV5-1	TRBD1	.	TRBJ1-5	CASSLEQGGPQHF	TGCGCCAGCAGCTTGGAACAGGGGGGGCCCCAGCATTTT
TRBV18	TRBD1	.	TRBJ2-1	CASSQMTGDNEQFF	TGTGCCAGCTCTCAGATGACAGGGGACAATGAGCAGTTCTTC
TRBV20-1	.	few	TRBJ2-5	CSARPGQETQYF	TGCAGTGCTAGGCCAGGACAAGAGACCCAGTACTTC
TRBV20-1	.	few	TRBJ2-7	CSARPTGYEQYF	TGCAGTGCTAGACCTACAGGGTACGAGCAGTACTTC
TRBV20-1	.	.	TRBJ1-3	CSAMGLGNTIYF	TGCAGTGCTATGGGACTCGGAAACACCATATATTTT
TRBV18	.	.	TRBJ2-2	CASSPPGSGELFF	TGTGCCAGCTCACCACCGGGGTCCGGGGAGCTGTTTTTT
TRBV4-3	.	few	TRBJ2-5	CASSHSGREETQYF	TGCGCCAGCAGCCATTCCGGGCGAGAAGAGACCCAGTACTTC
TRBV12-3/TRBV12-4	TRBD1	.	TRBJ1-1	CASRGQESTEAFF	TGTGCCAGCAGAGGACAGGAGAGCACTGAAGCTTTCTTT
TRBV6-2/TRBV6-3	.	.	TRBJ2-3	CASGASDTQYF	TGTGCCAGCGGGGCTTCAGATACGCAGTATTTT
TRBV20-1	TRBD2	many	TRBJ2-3	CSALTRTSGGVTDTQYF	TGCAGTGCACTCACCCGGACTAGCGGGGGGGTCACAGATACGCAGTATTTT
TRBV20-1	TRBD1	.	TRBJ2-5	CSATVEGAGETQYF	TGCAGTGCCACGGTTGAGGGGGCAGGGGAGACCCAGTACTTC
TRBV20-1	.	.	TRBJ2-3	CSARRGTQTDTQYF	TGCAGTGCTCGACGAGGGACACAGACAGATACGCAGTATTTT
TRBV4-2	.	.	TRBJ1-2	CASSHDTGKGYGYTF	TGTGCCAGCAGCCATGACACAGGGAAGGGGTATGGCTACACCTTC
TRBV7-9	.	few	TRBJ2-1	CASSLPGTNIYNEQFF	TGTGCCAGCAGCTTACCCGGGACAAATATCTACAATGAGCAGTTCTTC
TRBV12-3/TRBV12-4	.	.	TRBJ1-1	CASSLAAGLMNTEAFF	TGTGCCAGCAGTTTAGCGGCGGGGCTCATGAACACTGAAGCTTTCTTT
TRBV12-3/TRBV12-4	TRBD2	few	TRBJ2-7	CASSELAWGGEQYF	TGTGCCAGCAGTGAACTAGCGTGGGGTGGTGAGCAGTACTTC
TRBV2	TRBD1	.	TRBJ1-2	CASSAGQGRAYGYTF	TGTGCCAGCAGTGCGGGACAGGGGAGGGCCTATGGCTACACCTTC
TRBV5-1	.	few	TRBJ2-2	CASSLANLGTGELFF	TGCGCCAGCAGCTTGGCCAATTTGGGAACCGGGGAGCTGTTTTTT
TRBV20-1	.	.	TRBJ2-2	CSARDFRGPPGDTGELFF	TGCAGTGCTAGAGATTTCCGGGGACCGCCTGGGGACACCGGGGAGCTGTTTTTT
TRBV6-1	.	once	TRBJ1-5	CASMREGNQPQHF	TGTGCCAGCATGAGGGAGGGGAATCAGCCCCAGCATTTT
TRBV6-1	TRBD2	.	TRBJ2-7	CASSAPGLAGEQYF	TGTGCCAGCAGTGCCCCGGGACTAGCGGGCGAGCAGTACTTC
TRBV7-7	TRBD1	many	TRBJ2-7	CASSPNAGQGAYEQYF	TGTGCCAGCAGCCCAAACGCGGGGCAGGGGGCTTACGAGCAGTACTTC